Each of the 6 T cell receptor beta chains below was sequenced from the same sample in a study of human T cells and chemical hapten exposure. Sample time point: patch test 3, about 24 weeks after DPC sensitization. Sample treatment: therapeutic diphenylcyclopropenone sensitization with weekly scalp DPC. Blood, whole and unfractionated, served as the source for total RNA extraction. MiXCR, applied by TCRdb to the RACE reads, yields one record per CDR3 protein. The repertoire includes roughly 40,000 distinct CDR3 sequences, about 13% of them detected once, and roughly 2% sits in the top ten. This material consisted of whole blood, taken in connection with sensitization to the hapten diphenylcyclopropenone (DPC). Receptors were obtained from a woman aged 40-49 years with alopecia areata. Some clones in this sample may be carry-over from other donors' samples.

The gene calls are TRBV19 and TRBJ1-5; D gene unclear. The ends were cut back, 6 bases at V and 4 bases at J, with 7 bases in the middle. The CDR3 spans 12 residues. The germline V gene has CDR1 LNHDA and CDR2 SQIVND (reference sequence). As DNA, the CDR3 is TGTGCCAGTAGAGGTCCAAATCAGCCCCAGCATTTT. This codes for CASRGPNQPQHF.

This clonotype was found many times. The CDR3 region is CASSLRGGSTEAFF. The DNA of the CDR3 is TGTGCCAGCAGCTTGAGGGGGGGGAGTACTGAAGCTTTCTTT. This rearrangement joins TRBV11-2 to TRBJ1-1; D perhaps matches TRBD1 (6 bases). V shed 3 bases and J shed 5 bases, with 13 bases lying between them. Germline loops: CDR1 SGHAT, CDR2 FQNNGV. This CDR3 is 14 amino acids long.

This clonotype was observed many times. The chain carries TRBV7-2 and TRBJ1-1; D unclear. Per the germline V gene, CDR1 is SGHTA and CDR2 is FQGNSA. This CDR3 has 13 residues. Trimming took off 3 bases at V and 5 bases at J, with 10 bases between the two ends. CDR3 region: CASSFLGMTEAFF. The CDR3 DNA is TGTGCCAGCAGCTTTTTAGGGATGACTGAAGCTTTCTTT.

This clonotype was seen a handful of times. The genes are TRBV28 and TRBJ1-2; no definite D call. Trimming pared 8 bases from V and 3 bases from J, leaving 16 bases between. The germline gives CDR1 MDHEN, CDR2 SYDVKM. The CDR3 length is 14 residues. The CDR3 DNA sequence: TGTGCCAGCCTGGGGTTCGGGGAGGACTATGGCTACACCTTC. It translates to CASLGFGEDYGYTF.

This clonotype came up many times. The V gene is TRBV29-1, the J gene TRBJ2-2, with no clear D. The CDR3 length is 14 residues. V lost 7 bases, J lost 6 bases, and 18 bases lay in between. Germline CDR1 is SQVTM and CDR2 is ANQGSEA. The chain's CDR3 is CSAPSPDGSGELFF. The CDR3 DNA reads TGCAGCGCACCCTCACCCGACGGTTCCGGGGAGCTGTTTTTT.

The chain is built from TRBV29-1 and TRBJ2-5; unclear D gene. V was clipped by 8 bases and J by 0 bases, with 7 bases between them. Germline V gives CDR1 SQVTM, CDR2 ANQGSEA. The CDR3 runs 11 residues. The CDR3 loop is CSRADQETQYF. In DNA form, the CDR3 reads TGCAGCCGGGCGGACCAAGAGACCCAGTACTTC.